A selection of T cell receptor beta chains follows, all from one sample in a study of early T cells in non-severe SARS-CoV-2 infection. TCRdb analysed the 5' RACE reads with MiXCR anew, one entry per CDR3 protein. Of about 77,000 distinct CDR3 sequences in the sample, around a tenth were seen once. What was sequenced was whole blood. The receptors were sampled from an adult who was a healthcare worker with PCR-confirmed SARS-CoV-2 infection or an uninfected control (not recorded which). The CDR3 runs from the conserved cysteine through the conserved F or W. The D gene is left open where the match is weak. Some rows have no size entry. The others give once, few or many, or a class for an expanded clone.

>TRBJ2-5|.|.|TRBV5-1
CASSLMVGLETQYF
TGCGCCAGCAGCTTGATGGTCGGTTTGGAGACCCAGTACTTC
>TRBJ1-1|many|.|TRBV11-1
CASSTSRGSTEAFF
TGTGCCAGCAGTACCTCCCGGGGGTCGACTGAAGCTTTCTTT
>TRBJ2-3|many|TRBD1|TRBV18
CASSPPWGQSDADTQYF
TGTGCCAGCTCACCACCGTGGGGACAGAGCGACGCAGATACGCAGTATTTT
>TRBJ2-1|.|TRBD1|TRBV28
CASRTGGSYNEQFF
TGTGCCAGCAGGACAGGGGGCTCCTACAATGAGCAGTTCTTC
>TRBJ1-2|few|TRBD1|TRBV20-1
CSVTGTGGPYGYTF
TGCAGTGTCACCGGGACAGGGGGCCCCTATGGCTACACCTTC
>TRBJ1-4|many|.|TRBV28
CASSLRDYRKKLFF
TGTGCCAGCAGTTTAAGGGATTACCGGAAAAAACTGTTTTTT
>TRBJ1-6|many|.|TRBV28
CASTDRPNSPLHF
TGTGCCAGCACTGACAGACCGAATTCACCCCTCCACTTT
>TRBJ2-6|.|.|TRBV2
CASTVGGANVLTF
TGTGCCAGCACTGTGGGTGGGGCCAACGTCCTGACTTTC
>TRBJ1-1|medium-sized|.|TRBV25-1
CASSESGESTEAFF
TGTGCCAGCAGTGAATCAGGGGAAAGCACTGAAGCTTTCTTT
>TRBJ2-2|many|.|TRBV4-2
CASSQELVFGELFF
TGTGCCAGCAGCCAAGAACTAGTATTCGGGGAGCTGTTTTTT
>TRBJ1-5|many|.|TRBV28
CASSLAGRGVQPQHF
TGTGCCAGCAGTTTGGCAGGGAGGGGAGTTCAGCCCCAGCATTTT
>TRBJ1-1|.|TRBD1|TRBV2
CASRTGVNTEAFF
TGTGCCAGCAGGACAGGGGTGAACACTGAAGCTTTCTTT
>TRBJ2-5|few|TRBD2|TRBV27
CASRTTTSGYQETQYF
TGTGCCAGCAGGACCACGACTAGCGGGTACCAAGAGACCCAGTACTTC
>TRBJ2-5|.|TRBD2|TRBV5-4
CASSQRGGREGTQYF
TGTGCCAGCAGCCAAAGGGGAGGCCGGGAGGGGACCCAGTACTTC
>TRBJ2-1|many|TRBD1|TRBV3-1
CASSQGRGNNEQFF
TGTGCCAGCAGCCAAGGCAGGGGGAATAATGAGCAGTTCTTC
>TRBJ2-3|.|TRBD1|TRBV11-2
CASSSTGGNTQYF
TGTGCCAGCAGCTCGACAGGGGGGAATACGCAGTATTTT
>TRBJ2-5|few|TRBD2|TRBV7-6
CASSLGAGGPQETQYF
TGTGCCAGCAGCTTAGGAGCGGGAGGGCCACAAGAGACCCAGTACTTC
>TRBJ2-7|many|.|TRBV9
CASSVGGTHYEQYF
TGTGCCAGCAGCGTAGGGGGCACCCATTACGAGCAGTACTTC
>TRBJ2-3|many|TRBD2|TRBV3-1
CASSQTSGYTDTQYF
TGTGCCAGCAGTCAGACTAGCGGCTACACAGATACGCAGTATTTT
>TRBJ2-3|.|.|TRBV7-6
CASSESGRTDTQYF
TGTGCCAGCAGCGAGTCGGGGCGCACAGATACGCAGTATTTT
>TRBJ2-7|many|.|TRBV6-5
CASSYRYSDEQYF
TGTGCCAGCAGTTACCGCTACTCAGACGAGCAGTACTTC
>TRBJ1-2|many|.|TRBV5-1
CASRVLTQGQAGYTF
TGCGCCAGCAGGGTCTTGACGCAGGGACAAGCCGGCTACACCTTC
>TRBJ2-1|few|TRBD2|TRBV3-1
CASSRTSGRGYNEQFF
TGTGCCAGCAGCCGAACCAGCGGGAGGGGGTACAATGAGCAGTTCTTC
>TRBJ2-7|.|.|TRBV30
CAWSQANEQYF
TGTGCCTGGAGTCAGGCCAACGAGCAGTACTTC
>TRBJ2-7|few|.|TRBV3-1
CASSHGGEQYF
TGTGCCAGCAGCCACGGAGGGGAGCAGTACTTC
>TRBJ2-7|few|TRBD2|TRBV14
CASSQVAGVGEQYF
TGTGCCAGCAGCCAAGTAGCGGGAGTAGGGGAGCAGTACTTC
>TRBJ2-7|many|TRBD2|TRBV7-2
CASSRTTSGSYEQYF
TGTGCCAGCAGCCGAACGACTAGCGGCTCCTACGAGCAGTACTTC
>TRBJ2-7|many|.|TRBV3-1
CASGAGPYEQYF
TGTGCCAGCGGTGCCGGGCCATACGAGCAGTACTTC
>TRBJ2-3|.|.|TRBV6-1
CASHPRTDHTDTQYF
TGTGCCAGCCATCCAAGGACAGATCACACAGATACGCAGTATTTT
>TRBJ2-2|.|.|TRBV11-1
CASRVFGDGELFF
TGTGCCAGCAGGGTGTTCGGAGACGGGGAGCTGTTTTTT
>TRBJ2-1|many|.|TRBV2
CASREVVPNNEQFF
TGTGCCAGCAGGGAGGTGGTTCCTAACAATGAGCAGTTCTTC
>TRBJ1-6|many|.|TRBV7-3
CASSLLGPRNNSPLHF
TGTGCCAGCAGCTTATTAGGTCCGCGGAATAATTCACCCCTCCACTTT
>TRBJ1-1|many|TRBD1|TRBV10-3
CAIRTGFGTEAFF
TGTGCCATCAGGACAGGGTTCGGCACTGAAGCTTTCTTT
>TRBJ2-1|many|.|TRBV20-1
CSARGLPYNEQFF
TGCAGTGCTAGAGGACTCCCCTACAATGAGCAGTTCTTC
>TRBJ2-1|.|TRBD2|TRBV12-3/TRBV12-4
CASSKTSAEQFF
TGTGCCAGCAGCAAAACTAGCGCTGAGCAGTTCTTC
>TRBJ2-1|many|TRBD2|TRBV20-1
CSALERAGVYSYNEQFF
TGCAGTGCCCTAGAGCGAGCGGGGGTTTACTCCTACAATGAGCAGTTCTTC
>TRBJ2-7|many|.|TRBV5-1
CASSLAGSSYEQYF
TGCGCCAGCAGCTTGGCGGGAAGCTCCTACGAGCAGTACTTC
>TRBJ2-7|few|TRBD2|TRBV20-1
CSAKPSKIAGYYEQYF
TGCAGTGCTAAACCTTCGAAAATAGCGGGATACTACGAGCAGTACTTC
>TRBJ2-3|many|TRBD2|TRBV10-3
CATEIAGEADTQYF
TGTGCCACCGAAATAGCGGGAGAGGCAGATACGCAGTATTTT
>TRBJ1-5|.|.|TRBV4-1
CASSQDRIGSNQPQHF
TGCGCCAGCAGCCAAGATAGGATAGGCTCCAATCAGCCCCAGCATTTT
>TRBJ2-7|many|TRBD1|TRBV28
CASSPTGTGIYEQYF
TGTGCCAGCAGTCCTACCGGGACAGGGATCTACGAGCAGTACTTC
>TRBJ2-3|many|.|TRBV6-6
CASSPMGVADTQYF
TGTGCCAGCAGCCCCATGGGAGTGGCAGATACGCAGTATTTT
>TRBJ2-3|many|.|TRBV20-1
CSARDERAYTDTQYF
TGCAGTGCTAGAGATGAGCGGGCCTACACAGATACGCAGTATTTT
>TRBJ2-7|.|TRBD1|TRBV20-1
CSATPGQYEQYF
TGCAGTGCTACCCCGGGACAGTACGAGCAGTACTTC
>TRBJ2-1|.|TRBD2|TRBV6-4
CASSVSGLAGAEQFF
TGTGCCAGCAGTGTATCGGGACTAGCGGGGGCTGAGCAGTTCTTC
>TRBJ2-5|many|.|TRBV7-8
CASSLAGRHLQETQYF
TGTGCCAGCAGCTTGGCCGGAAGACACCTCCAAGAGACCCAGTACTTC
>TRBJ2-7|many|.|TRBV6-6
CASSYSEYSIEQYF
TGTGCCAGCAGTTATTCCGAATACTCCATCGAGCAGTACTTC
>TRBJ2-5|few|.|TRBV12-3/TRBV12-4
CASSFYGIQTQYF
TGTGCCAGCAGTTTTTACGGAATTCAGACCCAGTACTTC
>TRBJ1-1|.|.|TRBV9
CASSVGAGTEAFF
TGTGCCAGCAGCGTAGGGGCGGGGACTGAAGCTTTCTTT
>TRBJ1-1|.|.|TRBV27
CASKTTGIHSAEAFF
TGTGCCAGCAAAACCACAGGGATCCACTCGGCTGAAGCTTTCTTT
>TRBJ1-5|few|.|TRBV27
CASSFGGFGNQPQHF
TGTGCCAGCAGTTTCGGGGGTTTCGGTAATCAGCCCCAGCATTTT